The T cell receptor (beta chain) described here comes from a study of cytotoxic CD8 clonotypes in ibrutinib-treated CLL. General study points: Clonality increased at ibrutinib response and stayed stable in sustained remission. At progression, however, it fell back toward baseline.

Measured with immunoSEQ multiplex PCR; TCRdb has only the in-frame clones, and not every one. The top ten clones hold under 6% of a sample with just over 65,000 clones, roughly two thirds of them seen once. After removal of 3 bases from V and 0 bases from J, the junction contained 2 bases not matched to a gene. The CDR3 spans 14 residues. CDR1 is GTSNPN and CDR2 is SVGIG in the germline V gene (reference sequence). This clone was found a few times. Its antigen remains unidentified. The chain recombines TRBV30 with TRBJ2-1, with 7 bases that match TRBD2. Sequencing was performed on PBMCs, taken after 12 months of ibrutinib treatment. The receptor was isolated from a human donor with chronic lymphocytic leukemia. DNA for the CDR3: TGTGCCTGGAGCCGGACTAGCTCCTACAATGAGCAGTTCTTC. Residues: CAWSRTSSYNEQFF.